Following are 21 T cell receptor beta chains from one sample sequenced in a study of blood T cell repertoires in COVID-19. Profiled with immunoSEQ multiplex PCR; TCRdb holds only in-frame clones, not every one. The profile shows a few hundred thousand clones, 70% to 90% of them singletons. Material for sequencing was peripheral blood. The receptors originated from a man older than 75 with acute or convalescent COVID-19.

This chain links TRBV6-2 or TRBV6-3 with TRBJ1-5; TRBD1 is a possible D gene (5 bases). CDR1 and CDR2 from the germline V gene are MNHEY and SVGEGT. V lost 2 bases, J lost 4 bases, and 12 bases lay in between. This CDR3 spans 15 amino acids. DNA of the CDR3: TGTGCCAGCAGTTACGGGGCGCCAGGTAATCAGCCCCAGCATTTT. It is translated as CASSYGAPGNQPQHF.

The chain recombines TRBV11-2 with TRBJ2-3; TRBD2 agrees at 13 bases. CDR1 and CDR2 (germline): SGHAT, FQNNGV. The length of the CDR3 is 17 residues. V dropped 4 bases and J dropped 3; count of bases not matched to a gene: 7. CDR3 coding DNA: TGTGCCAGCAGCTCCCGACTAGCGGGAGGAATTACAGATACGCAGTATTTT. Amino acid sequence: CASSSRLAGGITDTQYF.

The chain is built from TRBV28 and TRBJ1-2; TRBD1 aligns across 7 bases. Germline CDR1 and CDR2: MDHEN and SYDVKM. This CDR3 contains 13 residues. The V segment lost 6 bases and the J segment 6 bases; nucleotides outside the gene matches: 7. The CDR3: CASREGALHGYTF. The CDR3 DNA is TGTGCCAGCAGGGAGGGGGCCCTCCATGGCTACACCTTC.

The rearrangement joins TRBV9 to TRBJ1-6, with D unresolved. CDR3 length: 18 amino acids. The germline V gene has CDR1 SGDLS and CDR2 YYNGEE. V was pared by 5 bases and J by 3 bases, with 21 bases between. DNA of the CDR3: TGTGCCAGCAGTCCTAGCGTAGATCAGGCCAGCTATAATTCACCCCTCCACTTT. Translated, it gives CASSPSVDQASYNSPLHF.

The V call is TRBV13, the J call TRBJ2-7, with TRBD1 matching 12 bases. Per germline, CDR1 PRHDT and CDR2 FYEKMQ (reference sequence). The CDR3 length is 15 residues. Trimming took 4 bases from V and 9 from J; bases not matched to a gene: 10. The CDR3 nucleotides read TGTGCCAGCAGCTCACCGGGACAGGGGGCTTTTGGGCAGTACTTC. It is translated as CASSSPGQGAFGQYF.

The CDR3 reads CASSTKAGAAAKAFF. CDR3 DNA sequence: TGTGCCAGCAGTACAAAGGCAGGGGCGGCAGCGAAAGCTTTCTTT. V usage is TRBV28 and J usage is TRBJ1-1, with D possibly being TRBD1 (6 bases). V lost 5 bases and J 9 bases, leaving 22 bases between the germline ends. The CDR3 runs to 15 residues. CDR1 and CDR2 from the germline V gene are MDHEN and SYDVKM.

The chain couples TRBV7-2 to TRBJ2-5, with D possibly matching TRBD2 (7 bases). The germline V and J ends were trimmed by 5 bases and 5 bases, with 18 bases remaining between them. This CDR3 spans 15 amino acids. CDR1 and CDR2 (germline): SGHTA, FQGNSA. The chain's CDR3 is CASSPRGGSWETQYF. In nucleotides, the CDR3 is TGTGCCAGCAGCCCGAGGGGGGGTTCGTGGGAGACCCAGTACTTC.

The gene calls are TRBV20-1 and TRBJ2-5; possible D gene TRBD2, 5 bases. The germline V gene has CDR1 DFQATT and CDR2 SNEGSKA (reference sequence). The germline V and J ends were trimmed by 5 bases and 7 bases, with 11 bases remaining between them. The CDR3 has 11 residues. The CDR3 DNA is TGCAGTGCTGTCACTCGGGGGACCCAGTACTTC. Translation gives CSAVTRGTQYF.

The J gene is TRBJ2-2, the V gene TRBV4-1, with TRBD1 matching 10 bases. The trim removed 6 bases at V and 3 bases at J, leaving 4 bases unmatched. Germline V lookup: CDR1 MGHRA, CDR2 YSYEKL. The CDR3 totals 15 residues. The CDR3 region is CASRGQGRDTGELFF. Written as DNA, the CDR3 is TGCGCCAGCAGGGGACAGGGGAGGGACACCGGGGAGCTGTTTTTT.

The chain employs TRBV7-2 and TRBJ1-6; 7 positions agree with TRBD1. This CDR3 comprises 14 residues. The V gene's germline CDR1 is SGHTA and CDR2 FQGNSA. Losses at the gene ends were 4 bases for V and 5 bases for J; bases not matched to a gene: 2. In DNA, the CDR3 is TGTGCCAGCAGCTCGGGACAGCATAATTCACCCCTCCACTTT. Translated, it gives CASSSGQHNSPLHF.

The chain combines TRBV13 with TRBJ1-1; 8 bases line up with TRBD1. Germline trimming cut 5 bases from V and 1 base from J; bases unmatched to any gene: 6. The CDR3 runs to 15 residues. Germline CDR1 PRHDT, CDR2 FYEKMQ (reference sequence). CDR3 sequence reads: CASSRSDRANTEAFF. The CDR3, as DNA: TGTGCCAGCAGCCGATCGGACAGGGCGAACACTGAAGCTTTCTTT.

This clone showed up just once. The gene calls are TRBV18 and TRBJ2-7; 8 positions agree with TRBD1. This CDR3 has 15 amino acids. The V and J ends lost 1 base and 3 bases, in that order; junction bases with no gene match: 5. The germline V gene has CDR1 KGHSH and CDR2 LQKENI. CDR3: CASSPRTGQGYEQYF. DNA of the CDR3: TGTGCCAGCTCACCACGTACCGGACAGGGCTACGAGCAGTACTTC.

V gene TRBV29-1 combines with J gene TRBJ2-7; the match to TRBD2 covers 11 bases. The V segment lost 7 bases and the J segment 3 bases; nucleotides outside the gene matches: 2. The germline V gene has CDR1 SQVTM and CDR2 ANQGSEA. There are 12 residues in the CDR3. In nucleotides, the CDR3 is TGCAGCGCCGGGACTAGCGGCTACGAGCAGTACTTC. It is translated as CSAGTSGYEQYF.

The chain links TRBV6-5 to TRBJ1-6; D might be TRBD1 (5 bases). V shed 2 bases and J shed 7 bases, with 9 bases lying between them. The length of the CDR3 is 14 residues. CDR1 MNHEY and CDR2 SVGAGI come from the germline V gene. CDR3 in amino acids: CASSYRQPNSPLHF. The CDR3 region has the DNA TGTGCCAGCAGTTACCGACAGCCAAATTCACCCCTCCACTTT.

In the case of this clone: Other DNA variants within this sample encode the same CDR3. The chain carries TRBV4-3 and TRBJ2-7, with 10 bases aligning to TRBD1. Losses at the gene ends were 0 bases for V and 4 bases for J; bases not matched to a gene: 3. Germline V CDR1 and CDR2: LGHNA, YSLEER. This CDR3 region has 15 residues. CDR3 amino acids: CASSQDRQGAYEQYF. DNA for the CDR3: TGCGCCAGCAGCCAAGATAGACAGGGGGCGTACGAGCAGTACTTC.

V is TRBV7-2 and J is TRBJ1-1; D unresolved. This CDR3 is built from 13 residues. Trimming shortened V by 5 bases and J by 11 bases, and 18 bases separated the two germline ends. Germline CDR1 is SGHTA and CDR2 is FQGNSA. CDR3 sequence: CASSPARTSGAFF. CDR3 sequence (DNA): TGTGCCAGCAGCCCCGCACGGACTTCGGGGGCTTTCTTT. Variable domain in full (rest from reference TRBV7-2 and TRBJ1-1): GAGVSQSPSNKVTEKGKDVELRCDPISGHTALYWYRQSLGQGLEFLIYFQGNSAPDKSGLPSDRFSAERTGGSVSTLTIQRTQQEDSAVYLCASSPARTSGAFFGQGTRLTVV.

The genes are TRBV4-1 and TRBJ1-1, with 10 bases aligning to TRBD1. The CDR3 totals 15 residues. The germline gives CDR1 MGHRA, CDR2 YSYEKL. V lost 1 base and J lost 1; bases outside the gene matches: 0. The CDR3 bases are TGCGCCAGCAGCCAAGGGGACAGGGGGAACACTGAAGCTTTCTTT. Its translation is CASSQGDRGNTEAFF.

V is TRBV5-4 and J is TRBJ1-5, with D maybe TRBD1 (5 bases). The CDR3 contains 14 residues. The V gene's germline CDR1 is SGHNT and CDR2 YYREEE (reference sequence). The V end was cut by 1 base, the J end by 6 bases, with 11 bases between. The CDR3 sequence is CASSLWGEGQPQHF. The CDR3 bases are TGTGCCAGCAGCTTGTGGGGGGAGGGTCAGCCCCAGCATTTT.

The genes are TRBV18 and TRBJ1-1, with D possibly TRBD1 on 5 matching bases. V was shortened by 2 bases and J by 4 bases, with 11 bases between the two germline ends. The CDR3 is made up of 14 amino acids. The germline V gene encodes CDR1 KGHSH and CDR2 LQKENI. The CDR3 sequence: CASSPGTDGTEAFF. The CDR3, as DNA: TGTGCCAGCTCACCAGGGACTGACGGCACTGAAGCTTTCTTT.

This clone was seen just once. The rearrangement links TRBV12-3 or TRBV12-4 to TRBJ1-5; D unresolved. The CDR3 covers 13 residues. Between the trimmed V and J ends, which lost 3 bases and 7 bases, there was a span of 10 bases. This CDR3 reads CASSLVPGQPQHF. As DNA, the CDR3 is TGTGCCAGCAGTTTGGTGCCAGGACAGCCCCAGCATTTT.

This clone was seen only once. This sequence joins TRBV3-1 (or the pseudogene TRBV3-2) and TRBJ2-7; a possible D gene is TRBD1 (6 bases). Per the germline V gene, CDR1 is LGHDT and CDR2 is YNNKEL (reference sequence). The ends were cut back, 1 base at V and 2 bases at J, with 15 bases in the middle. The CDR3 has 16 amino acids. For the CDR3, the DNA is TGTGCCAGCAGCCAAGGGCAAAGGACAGCTGCCTACGAGCAGTACTTC. Its translation: CASSQGQRTAAYEQYF.